The 19 T cell receptor beta chains below were found in one sample sequenced in a study of shared clonotypes between healthy human individuals. Sequencing used immunoSEQ multiplex PCR; TCRdb keeps in-frame clones, though not all of them. This sample yields about 1.5 million clones, of which nearly 99% are seen a single time; 0.45% belongs to the top ten. The sequencing sample was made of naive CD4+ T cells sorted from blood. The subset denotes: CD45RA+ positively selected. The origin of the receptors is a man aged 25-45 years in good health.

The gene calls are TRBV2 and TRBJ2-7, with 7 positions matching TRBD2. CDR1 and CDR2 (germline): SNHLY, FYNNEI. The CDR3 is made up of 14 amino acids. Trimming cost V 2 bases and J 9 bases; bases outside gene matches: 10. CDR3 DNA sequence: TGTGCCAGCAGTGAACTCCAGGCTTGGGGGGGGCAGTACTTC. As protein: CASSELQAWGGQYF.

The chain has TRBV11-2 and TRBJ2-1, with TRBD1 matching 10 bases. Germline trimming cut 5 bases from V and 4 bases from J; bases unmatched to any gene: 5. CDR1 is SGHAT and CDR2 is FQNNGV in the germline V gene. CDR3 size: 15 residues. As DNA, the CDR3 is TGTGCCAGCAGCCCCGGGACAGGGGAGTACAATGAGCAGTTCTTC. Translation: CASSPGTGEYNEQFF.

About this clone: At the DNA level, this CDR3 is encoded by other sequences in the same sample as well. The V gene is TRBV5-1, the J gene TRBJ2-7; 7 nucleotides match TRBD2. This CDR3 spans 15 amino acids. Germline CDR1 is SGHRS and CDR2 is YFSETQ. The V and J ends lost 0 bases and 3 bases, in that order; junction bases with no gene match: 6. The CDR3 here is CASSLEAGVSYEQYF. Written as DNA, the CDR3 is TGCGCCAGCAGCTTGGAGGCGGGGGTCAGCTACGAGCAGTACTTC.

Here the CDR3 DNA reads TGCGCCAGCAGTGCCAGAAGCACCGGGGAGCTGTTTTTT. Translating it yields CASSARSTGELFF. This chain connects TRBV10-1 to TRBJ2-2; D ambiguous. The ends were cut back, 4 bases at V and 4 bases at J, with 7 bases in the middle. The CDR3 consists of 13 residues. In germline, CDR1 is WNHNN, CDR2 SYGVQD (reference sequence).

The chain carries TRBV7-2 and TRBJ2-5; D possibly corresponds to TRBD2 (5 bases). This CDR3 spans 13 amino acids. Looked up from germline, CDR1 is SGHTA and CDR2 is FQGNSA. V lost 8 bases and J lost 2, with 12 bases in between. This CDR3 reads CASGRGIQETQYF. The CDR3 nucleotides are TGTGCCAGCGGCCGGGGAATACAAGAGACCCAGTACTTC.

This clone showed up just once. The V and J genes are TRBV5-5 and TRBJ1-1; no definite D call. V was shortened by 1 base and J by 5 bases, with 9 bases between the two germline ends. This CDR3 is built from 13 residues. Looked up from germline, CDR1 is SGHKS and CDR2 is YYEKEE (reference sequence). The CDR3 sequence is CASSLRVGTEAFF. The CDR3 nucleotides read TGTGCCAGCAGCTTGAGGGTCGGGACTGAAGCTTTCTTT.

The chain is built from TRBV28 and TRBJ2-5; 10 bases align to TRBD2. The germline CDR1 and CDR2 sequences are MDHEN and SYDVKM. After removal of 7 bases from V and 4 bases from J, the junction contained 3 bases not matched to a gene. This CDR3 is built from 13 residues. The CDR3 region has the DNA TGTGCCAGCACTAGCGGGAGTAGAGAGACCCAGTACTTC. Protein: CASTSGSRETQYF.

J is TRBJ2-7 and V is TRBV28; tentatively, D is TRBD2 (6 bases). The CDR3 length is 13 residues. With 8 bases removed from V and 2 bases from J, the gap between germline ends came to 13 bases. Germline CDR1 MDHEN, CDR2 SYDVKM. CDR3 amino acids: CASAGMGAYEQYF. As DNA, the CDR3 is TGTGCCAGCGCGGGAATGGGTGCCTACGAGCAGTACTTC.

The V gene is TRBV27, the J gene TRBJ2-3, with D possibly being TRBD1 or TRBD2 (5 bases each). This CDR3 contains 14 residues. CDR1 MNHEY and CDR2 SMNVEV come from the germline V gene (reference sequence). Deletions cut 2 bases from V and 3 bases from J, with 9 bases between. CDR3 amino acids: CASSLRDGTDTQYF. As DNA, the CDR3 is TGTGCCAGCAGTTTAAGGGACGGGACAGATACGCAGTATTTT.

This clone has only one observation. The V call is TRBV5-1, the J call TRBJ2-1; D might be TRBD2 (6 bases). CDR1 and CDR2 (germline): SGHRS, YFSETQ. The length of the CDR3 is 13 residues. With 2 bases removed from V and 9 bases from J, the gap between germline ends came to 12 bases. The CDR3 sequence is CASSLGPAGEQFF. Here the CDR3 DNA reads TGCGCCAGCAGCTTAGGACCAGCGGGTGAGCAGTTCTTC.

The chain has TRBV7-2 and TRBJ1-4; D is unresolved. V lost 5 bases to trimming and J lost 8 bases, with 9 bases between them. The CDR3 contains 12 residues. Germline CDR1 SGHTA, CDR2 FQGNSA. DNA for the CDR3: TGTGCCAGCAGCCTAGGGAGAGAAAAACTGTTTTTT. Translating gives CASSLGREKLFF.

The chain carries TRBV7-9 and TRBJ2-3; 7 nucleotides line up with TRBD2. V was pared by 4 bases and J by 4 bases, with 8 bases of the junction left unmatched. This CDR3 is 15 amino acids long. Per the germline V gene, CDR1 is SEHNR and CDR2 is FQNEAQ (reference sequence). The CDR3 nucleotides read TGTGCCAGCAGCTCCCGGGACTACGCGCCAGATACGCAGTATTTT. As protein: CASSSRDYAPDTQYF.

The sample holds one count of this clone. V gene TRBV5-4 combines with J gene TRBJ2-1, with 7 bases aligning to TRBD2. The CDR3 has 15 residues. Looked up from germline, CDR1 is SGHNT and CDR2 is YYREEE (reference sequence). With 5 bases clipped from V and 0 bases from J, the junction kept 5 bases outside the gene matches. The DNA of the CDR3 is TGTGCCAGCAGGTTGACTAGCCGCTCCTACAATGAGCAGTTCTTC. It codes for CASRLTSRSYNEQFF.

The V call is TRBV15, the J call TRBJ2-5; D gene ambiguous. Germline CDR1 reads LNHNV; CDR2 reads YYDKDF (reference sequence). CDR3 size: 15 residues. The germline V and J ends were trimmed by 0 bases and 5 bases, with 13 bases remaining between them. The DNA of the CDR3 is TGTGCCACCAGCAGAGATCTAGGGTTCGCGGAGACCCAGTACTTC. Encoded protein: CATSRDLGFAETQYF.

This chain's CDR3 is CASSIAPALIQFF. CDR3 in DNA: TGTGCCAGTAGTATCGCTCCCGCATTAATCCAGTTTTTT. The rearrangement uses TRBV19 and TRBJ1-4; D gene ambiguous. From germline, CDR1 is LNHDA and CDR2 SQIVND (reference sequence). The CDR3 is made up of 13 amino acids. V lost 3 bases and J lost 16, with 18 bases in between. The variable domain in full, completed from reference TRBV19 and TRBJ1-4, reads DGGITQSPKYLFRKEGQNVTLSCEQNLNHDAMYWYRQDPGQGLRLIYYSQIVNDFQKGDIAEGYSVSREKKESFPLTVTSAQKNPTAFYLCASSIAPALIQFFGSGTQLSVL.

This chain uses TRBV7-6 with TRBJ1-5; TRBD1 matches at 7 bases. This CDR3 contains 16 residues. Unmatched junction bases numbered 7, after V lost 0 bases and J lost 5 bases. Germline V gives CDR1 SGHVS, CDR2 FNYEAQ. In DNA, the CDR3 is TGTGCCAGCAGCTTAGCGGCAGGGGGTAATCATCAGCCCCAGCATTTT. Its protein product is CASSLAAGGNHQPQHF.

DNA for the CDR3: TGTGCCAGCAGCTCTCCCAGACTTCTCTCCCCAGAGCAGTACTTC. Translated: CASSSPRLLSPEQYF. The rearrangement uses TRBV6-6 and TRBJ2-7, with D hard to call. CDR1 MNHNY and CDR2 SVGAGI come from the germline V gene (reference sequence). CDR3 length: 15 residues. V lost 6 bases to trimming and J lost 7 bases, with 22 bases between them.

The rearrangement uses TRBV5-1 and TRBJ1-4; 8 bases are shared with TRBD1. Germline CDR1 is SGHRS and CDR2 is YFSETQ. V lost 2 bases and J lost 5; bases outside the gene matches: 2. The CDR3 loop spans 14 amino acids. The CDR3 protein is CASSFTGGNEKLFF. The CDR3 coding sequence is TGCGCCAGCAGCTTTACAGGGGGAAATGAAAAACTGTTTTTT.

The chain carries TRBV18 and TRBJ2-3; D may be TRBD1 (6 bases). This CDR3 region has 15 residues. Trimming cost V 6 bases and J 3 bases, with 16 bases left between them. The germline gives CDR1 KGHSH, CDR2 LQKENI. CDR3 amino acids: CASSPFRGGTDTQYF. CDR3 coding DNA: TGTGCCAGCTCGCCCTTCAGGGGTGGAACAGATACGCAGTATTTT. The whole variable domain, filled in from reference TRBV18 and TRBJ2-3, reads NAGVMQNPRHLVRRRGQEARLRCSPMKGHSHVYWYRQLPEEGLKFMVYLQKENIIDESGMPKERFSAEFPKEGPSILRIQQVVRGDSAAYFCASSPFRGGTDTQYFGPGTRLTVL.